This T cell receptor (beta chain) stems from a study of OX40 agonist ivuxolimab in advanced cancers. About the study: Of mixed ages from roughly 23 to 80 and averaging roughly 64 years, the group was over 80% male. Three individuals attained partial responses, comprising one hepatocellular carcinoma case and two cutaneous melanoma cases.

The study, taken as a whole, reports: Average numbers of expanded clones were greater in CD8+ T cells than in CD4+.

To note about this clone: Its cognate antigen is unknown.

Assay: immunoSEQ multiplex PCR; the TCRdb copy retains only in-frame clones and omits some. The data show around 84,000 clones, 94% seen once. The CDR3 sequence is 14 residues long. CDR1 SEHNR and CDR2 FQNEAQ come from the germline V gene (reference sequence). Trimming took 1 base from V and 4 from J, leaving 8 bases between them. The clonotype was recovered from an adult with an advanced solid tumor such as melanoma, head and neck, liver or kidney cancer. The input for sequencing was CD4+ or CD8+ T cells sorted from blood, taken in a trial of the OX40 agonist ivuxolimab. The chain has TRBV7-9 and TRBJ1-3; tentatively, D is TRBD1 (6 bases). The CDR3 sequence: CASSLDGGGNTIYF. CDR3 nucleotides: TGTGCCAGCAGCTTAGATGGGGGCGGAAACACCATATATTTT.